This TCR beta chain originates from a study of blood T cell repertoires in COVID-19. As originally analysed: Estimates of nucleated cell counts were drawn from the amplification of reference gene primers. Sequencing was performed with immunoSEQ multiplex PCR; in TCRdb, only in-frame clones are kept and a portion is missing. That table supplies the V and J calls and clone size; D and trimming were determined from the DNA. The table records about 250,000 clones, roughly 80% of them present only once. Germline assignment: CDR1 ENHRY and CDR2 SYGVKD. The germline V and J ends were trimmed by 10 bases and 3 bases, with 17 bases remaining between them. The CDR3 is made up of 14 amino acids. Participant age was roughly 18 to 95 years, and participants resided in 20 to 30 US areas. Cohorts were assigned according to the clinical history that participants reported.

The rearrangement joins TRBV10-3 to TRBJ2-3; a weak D match, TRBD1 (6 bases). The receptor comes from a man aged 40-49 years who had been exposed to COVID-19. Material: PBMCs or T cells enriched from blood (not recorded which). The CDR3 is CATTTGRRTDTQYF. For the CDR3, the DNA is TGTGCCACAACGACAGGCCGGCGAACAGATACGCAGTATTTT.